This T cell receptor beta chain appears in the sequencing data of a study of T cell responses to AZD1222 COVID-19 vaccine. Data came from immunoSEQ multiplex PCR; TCRdb stores just in-frame clones and leaves some out. Among some 120,000 clones listed, roughly 84% were seen once. The ends were cut back, 3 bases at V and 9 bases at J, with 15 bases in the middle. Germline-derived CDR1 and CDR2 are MNHNS and SASEGT. The CDR3 is 15 residues long. The material was peripheral blood, obtained on day 0 of AZD1222 vaccination. The receptor comes from an adult in good health. V usage is TRBV6-1 and J usage is TRBJ1-6, with a tentative D call TRBD1 (5 bases). As DNA, the CDR3 is TGTGCCAGCAGTGATGGGGCAGGGTGGTCTTCACCCCTCCACTTT. Encoded protein: CASSDGAGWSSPLHF.